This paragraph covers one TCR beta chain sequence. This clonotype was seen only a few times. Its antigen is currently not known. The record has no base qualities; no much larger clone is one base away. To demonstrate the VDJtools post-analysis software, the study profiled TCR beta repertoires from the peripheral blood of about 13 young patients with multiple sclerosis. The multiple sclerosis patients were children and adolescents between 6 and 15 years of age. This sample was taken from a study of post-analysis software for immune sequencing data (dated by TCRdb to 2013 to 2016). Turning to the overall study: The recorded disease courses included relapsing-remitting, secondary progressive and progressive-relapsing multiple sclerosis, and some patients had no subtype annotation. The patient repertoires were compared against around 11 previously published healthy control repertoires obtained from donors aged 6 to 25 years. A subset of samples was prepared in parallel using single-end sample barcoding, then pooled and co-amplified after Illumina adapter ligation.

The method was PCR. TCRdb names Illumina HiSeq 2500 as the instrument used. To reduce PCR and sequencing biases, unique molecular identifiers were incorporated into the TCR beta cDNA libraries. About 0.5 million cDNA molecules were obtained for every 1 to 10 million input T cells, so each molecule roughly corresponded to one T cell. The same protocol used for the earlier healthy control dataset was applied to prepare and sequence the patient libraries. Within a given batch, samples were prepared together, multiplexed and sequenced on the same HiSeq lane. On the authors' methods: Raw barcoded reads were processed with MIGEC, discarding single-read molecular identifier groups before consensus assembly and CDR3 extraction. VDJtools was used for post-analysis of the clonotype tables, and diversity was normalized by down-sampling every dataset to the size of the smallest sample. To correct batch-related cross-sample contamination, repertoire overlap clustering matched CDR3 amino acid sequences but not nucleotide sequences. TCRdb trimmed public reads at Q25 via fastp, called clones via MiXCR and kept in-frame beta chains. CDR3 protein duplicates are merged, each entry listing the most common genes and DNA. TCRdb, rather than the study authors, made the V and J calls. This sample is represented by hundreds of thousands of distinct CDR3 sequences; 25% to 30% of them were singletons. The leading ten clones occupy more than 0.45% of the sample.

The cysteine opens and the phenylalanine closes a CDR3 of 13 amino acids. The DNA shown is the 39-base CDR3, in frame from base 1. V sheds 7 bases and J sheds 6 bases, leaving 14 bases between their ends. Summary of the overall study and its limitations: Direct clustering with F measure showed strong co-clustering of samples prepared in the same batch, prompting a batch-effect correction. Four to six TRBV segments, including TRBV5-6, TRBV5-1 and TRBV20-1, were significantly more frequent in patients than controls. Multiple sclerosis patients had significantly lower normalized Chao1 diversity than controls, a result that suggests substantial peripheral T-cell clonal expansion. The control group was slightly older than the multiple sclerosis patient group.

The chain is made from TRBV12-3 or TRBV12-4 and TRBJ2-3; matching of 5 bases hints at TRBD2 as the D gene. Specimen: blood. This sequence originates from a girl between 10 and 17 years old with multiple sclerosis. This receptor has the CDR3 CASTLPSRDTQYF. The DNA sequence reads TGTGCCAGCACCCTGCCTAGCAGGGATACGCAGTATTTT.